This TCR beta chain was found in a study of cytomegalovirus exposure and HLA in healthy donors. This clone was counted a few times. Healthy bone marrow donors made up the donor group. The V and J ends lost 5 bases and 7 bases, in that order; junction bases with no gene match: 11. This CDR3 contains 15 residues. Germline loops: CDR1 MRHNA, CDR2 SNTAGT. The primer mix had 60 Vbeta and 13 Jbeta primers. Assay: immunoSEQ multiplex PCR; the TCRdb copy retains only in-frame clones and omits some. This table has approximately 95,000 clones, 78% appearing once. This sequence joins TRBV6-4 and TRBJ2-1, with TRBD2 matching 7 bases. Material for sequencing was PBMCs. The receptor was derived from a woman aged 40 to 50 in good health and CMV-seropositive. The CDR3 sequence: CASSPWGEGRNEQFF. CDR3 DNA sequence: TGTGCCAGCAGTCCGTGGGGGGAGGGCCGTAATGAGCAGTTCTTC.